This T cell receptor (beta chain) was observed in a study of blood T cell repertoires in COVID-19. Whole-study context: From the United States, Italy and Spain came samples of acute and convalescent COVID-19. In each case, the material was cDNA or gDNA derived from T cells, B-cell-depleted T cells, or PBMCs.

The germline V gene has CDR1 MGHDK and CDR2 SYGVNS. The CDR3 consists of 16 residues. Trimming removed 1 base from V and 1 base from J, with 13 bases in between. Self-reported history from a screening survey and questionnaire set each donor's cohort. Two negative PCRs, clearance, or symptom resolution had been documented for recovered Cohort 3 donors. The method was immunoSEQ multiplex PCR; TCRdb's version includes in-frame clones alone and lacks a portion of them. The sample lists around 220,000 clones, about 93% occurring once. The chain links TRBV25-1 to TRBJ1-2, with D possibly matching TRBD1 (5 bases). Sequencing was done on a sample of PBMCs or T cells enriched from blood (not recorded which). The TCR sequence derives from a woman younger than 35 who had recovered from COVID-19. DNA for the CDR3: TGTGCCAGCAGTGAATTCAGGGTTCAGGATAACTATGGCTACACCTTC. Amino acids: CASSEFRVQDNYGYTF.